The rows below give T cell receptor beta chains drawn from one sample of a study of cytomegalovirus exposure and HLA in healthy donors. Sequenced by immunoSEQ multiplex PCR; TCRdb stores in-frame clones only, minus some. This sample carries some 100,000 clones, approximately 82% of them seen once, and the ten largest clones take roughly 1.2%. Sample: PBMCs. The source is a woman aged 18-29 years in good health and CMV-seronegative. Both conserved end residues are part of each CDR3. Each record gives: clone size, V gene, D gene, J gene, CDR3 DNA, CDR3 protein. The D gene is left open where the match is weak. The size field is filled for only some rows; it gives once, few, many or a size class.

abundance: -
v_gene: TRBV5-4
d_gene: -
j_gene: TRBJ2-7
CDR3nt: TGTGCCAGCAGCTTTCCCCGGGACGAGCAGTACTTC
CDR3aa: CASSFPRDEQYF

abundance: -
v_gene: TRBV21-1
d_gene: -
j_gene: TRBJ1-3
CDR3nt: TGTGCCAGCAGCAAAGATACGAGCTCTGGAAACACCATATATTTT
CDR3aa: CASSKDTSSGNTIYF

abundance: -
v_gene: TRBV7-8
d_gene: -
j_gene: TRBJ2-7
CDR3nt: TGTGCCAGCAGCTTGACAGAAGCGGGCTCCTACGAGCAGTACTTC
CDR3aa: CASSLTEAGSYEQYF

abundance: -
v_gene: TRBV6-5
d_gene: TRBD2
j_gene: TRBJ2-7
CDR3nt: TGTGCCAGCAGTTACATAGCGGGAGGCTCCTACGAGCAGTACTTC
CDR3aa: CASSYIAGGSYEQYF

abundance: -
v_gene: TRBV5-4
d_gene: -
j_gene: TRBJ1-5
CDR3nt: TGTGCCAGCAGCCGGTGGGGAGATCAGCCCCAGCATTTT
CDR3aa: CASSRWGDQPQHF

abundance: -
v_gene: TRBV27
d_gene: TRBD1
j_gene: TRBJ2-7
CDR3nt: TGTGCCAGCAGTCCGGGACAGGGGATGTACGAGCAGTACTTC
CDR3aa: CASSPGQGMYEQYF

abundance: -
v_gene: TRBV27
d_gene: -
j_gene: TRBJ2-6
CDR3nt: TGTGCCAGCAGTTCTCGGGACACCACGCTCTCTGGGGCCAACGTCCTGACTTTC
CDR3aa: CASSSRDTTLSGANVLTF

abundance: -
v_gene: TRBV5-1
d_gene: TRBD2
j_gene: TRBJ2-5
CDR3nt: TGCGCCAGCAGCTTGGGACTAGCGGGAGCACGGGAGACCCAGTACTTC
CDR3aa: CASSLGLAGARETQYF

abundance: -
v_gene: TRBV6-6
d_gene: TRBD2
j_gene: TRBJ2-7
CDR3nt: TGTGCCAGCATGGGACTAGCGCCCTACGAGCAGTACTTC
CDR3aa: CASMGLAPYEQYF

abundance: once
v_gene: TRBV7-2
d_gene: TRBD1
j_gene: TRBJ1-2
CDR3nt: TGTGCCAGCAGCTTAAGCCAGTACAGGGGGAACTATGGCTACACCTTC
CDR3aa: CASSLSQYRGNYGYTF

abundance: -
v_gene: TRBV28
d_gene: -
j_gene: TRBJ1-5
CDR3nt: TGTGCCAGCAGTTTAGGACGGGAAGGTCAGCCCCAGCATTTT
CDR3aa: CASSLGREGQPQHF

abundance: few
v_gene: TRBV27
d_gene: -
j_gene: TRBJ2-6
CDR3nt: TGTGCCAGCGGTGCGCCCGGGACAAGGGGGTCTGGGGCCAACGTCCTGACTTTC
CDR3aa: CASGAPGTRGSGANVLTF

abundance: -
v_gene: TRBV5-1
d_gene: -
j_gene: TRBJ1-4
CDR3nt: TGCGCCAGCAGCCTAGGGGGTACTAATGAAAAACTGTTTTTT
CDR3aa: CASSLGGTNEKLFF

abundance: few
v_gene: TRBV5-1
d_gene: -
j_gene: TRBJ1-4
CDR3nt: TGCGCCAGCAGCGTCTACAGGGATGAAAAACTGTTTTTT
CDR3aa: CASSVYRDEKLFF

abundance: -
v_gene: TRBV5-6
d_gene: TRBD1
j_gene: TRBJ1-2
CDR3nt: TGTGCCAGCAGCTTGGACGGGACAGCTAACTATGGCTACACCTTC
CDR3aa: CASSLDGTANYGYTF

abundance: -
v_gene: TRBV4-2
d_gene: TRBD1
j_gene: TRBJ1-4
CDR3nt: TGTGCCAGCAGCTTGGACAGGGGGCTGAAACTGTTTTTT
CDR3aa: CASSLDRGLKLFF